This TCR beta chain was identified during a study of OX40 agonist ivuxolimab in advanced cancers. Study information: All patients had ivuxolimab intravenously every 2 weeks at 0.01 to 10 mg/kg. Earlier anti-PD-1, anti-PD-L1 or anti-CTLA-4 therapy was permitted; over 35% had received some. Patients were roughly 83% male with ages about 23 to 80, mean about 65.

TCRdb's copy holds only in-frame clones and misses some; the assay was immunoSEQ multiplex PCR. The data show more than 60,000 clones, 87% seen once. CDR3 length: 13 amino acids. Trimming took off 9 bases at V and 0 bases at J, with 11 bases between the two ends. Germline values: CDR1 SGHNT, CDR2 YENEEA. The material sequenced was CD4+ or CD8+ T cells sorted from blood, taken in a trial of the OX40 agonist ivuxolimab. The TCR comes from an adult with an advanced solid tumor such as melanoma, head and neck, liver or kidney cancer. V and J are TRBV11-3 and TRBJ1-1; no reliable D call. DNA for the CDR3: TGTGCCAGTGGGCGGACGATGAACACTGAAGCTTTCTTT. Amino acids: CASGRTMNTEAFF.